Sequencing of this T cell receptor (beta chain) was carried out in a study of metastatic and nonmetastatic thyroid tumors. Whole-study context: Comparison of repertoires was carried out across blood and tumor or nodule tissue from malignant and benign thyroid patients.

Regarding the study as a whole: TCR beta diversity was reportedly significantly higher in malignant thyroid tumors than benign nodules, in blood and tumor.

A few counts support this clone. Its specificity is unknown. How the authors handled the data: CDR3 differences across clinicopathological groups were used to build a distant-metastasis classifier for papillary thyroid cancer. MiXCR was used by TCRdb to re-call the PCR reads. V and J calls and clone size were set by TCRdb, not the authors. Among about 19,000 clones listed, about a quarter were seen once. The CDR3 has 14 amino acids. The V end was cut by 1 base, the J end by 0 bases, with 7 bases between. Germline CDR1 is DFQATT and CDR2 is SNEGSKA (reference sequence). No treatment of any kind had been given to any patient before thyroid surgery.

The sequencing sample was made of blood. This chain joins TRBV20-1 and TRBJ1-5; D not resolved. This receptor was identified in a male donor with papillary thyroid cancer or a benign thyroid nodule (not recorded which). Some clones in this sample may be carry-over from other donors' samples. The CDR3 loop reads CSARVGNSNQPQHF. The CDR3, as DNA: TGCAGTGCTAGAGTTGGGAATAGCAATCAGCCCCAGCATTTT.